The 26 T cell receptor beta chains presented below share a single source sample, sequenced in a study of T cell changes during pregnancy in multiple sclerosis. Profiled with immunoSEQ multiplex PCR; TCRdb holds only in-frame clones, not every one. The data show tens of thousands of clones, with about 94% seen just once and over 1.5% held by the top ten. Sample: peripheral blood, taken in the third trimester of pregnancy. The receptors come from a female donor with multiple sclerosis, enrolled in a pregnancy study.

V usage is TRBV11-2 and J usage is TRBJ1-4, with D uncertain. Trimming took off 1 base at V and 5 bases at J, with 14 bases between the two ends. The V gene's germline CDR1 is SGHAT and CDR2 FQNNGV. The CDR3 runs 16 residues. CDR3: CASSLGSGGPNEKLFF. In DNA form, the CDR3 reads TGTGCCAGCAGCTTAGGATCCGGAGGGCCAAATGAAAAACTGTTTTTT. Full variable domain (outside the CDR3, taken from reference TRBV11-2 and TRBJ1-4): EAGVAQSPRYKIIEKRQSVAFWCNPISGHATLYWYQQILGQGPKLLIQFQNNGVVDDSQLPKDRFSAERLKGVDSTLKIQPAKLEDSAVYLCASSLGSGGPNEKLFFGSGTQLSVL.

The rearrangement links TRBV6-4 to TRBJ1-6, with 7 bases that match TRBD1. CDR3 length equals 14 residues. Germline assignment: CDR1 MRHNA and CDR2 SNTAGT. V was clipped by 8 bases and J by 7 bases; unmatched bases: 8. The CDR3 sequence: CASGSGTENSPLHF. The CDR3 DNA reads as TGTGCCAGCGGATCCGGGACAGAGAATTCACCCCTCCACTTT.

This chain uses TRBV19 with TRBJ1-1; 10 bases fit TRBD1. Germline V gene lookup returns CDR1 LNHDA and CDR2 SQIVND (reference sequence). The junction had 10 bases not matched to a gene; V was cut back by 11 bases and J by 1 base. CDR3 length equals 15 residues. The CDR3 protein is CAPWGQGNWNTEAFF. CDR3 nucleotides: TGTGCCCCCTGGGGACAGGGGAATTGGAACACTGAAGCTTTCTTT.

The V call is TRBV4-1, the J call TRBJ1-5, with TRBD1 matching over 7 bases. This CDR3 comprises 13 residues. Looked up from germline, CDR1 is MGHRA and CDR2 is YSYEKL. V shed 1 base and J 11 bases; nucleotides not matched to a gene: 5. The CDR3 DNA is TGCGCCAGCAGCCAAGCCCCAGGGGGGACCCAGCATTTT. Translated, it gives CASSQAPGGTQHF.

CDR3 protein: CASSTQGRNTEAFF. CDR3 nucleotide sequence: TGTGCCAGCAGTACACAGGGGAGGAACACTGAAGCTTTCTTT. This chain uses TRBV7-9 with TRBJ1-1; 7 bases are shared with TRBD1. J lost 1 base, V lost 6 bases, and 5 bases had no gene match. The CDR3 is 14 amino acids. Germline assignment: CDR1 SEHNR and CDR2 FQNEAQ (reference sequence).

The rearrangement uses TRBV7-8 and TRBJ1-2, with TRBD1 identical over 9 bases. With V trimmed by 5 bases and J by 6 bases, 7 bases remained unmatched. CDR3 length: 14 residues. Germline assignment: CDR1 SGHVS and CDR2 FQNEAQ. CDR3 residues: CASSLQGAFDGYTF. DNA of the CDR3: TGTGCCAGCAGCCTACAGGGGGCATTTGATGGCTACACCTTC.

V gene TRBV13 combines with J gene TRBJ2-2; 10 nucleotides align to TRBD2. Germline V lookup: CDR1 PRHDT, CDR2 FYEKMQ (reference sequence). Trimming took 3 bases from V and 3 from J; bases not matched to a gene: 7. CDR3 size: 17 residues. This CDR3 is CASSFTSGMIDTGELFF. For the CDR3, the DNA is TGTGCCAGCAGCTTCACTAGCGGGATGATCGACACCGGGGAGCTGTTTTTT.

As regards this clone: No DNA is shown, since the ends of the CDR3 on it are uncertain; the CDR3 is the one TCRdb lists. The chain joins TRBV5-1 to TRBJ1-4; TRBD1 was called by the table and not checked on the DNA. CDR1 is SGHRS, CDR2 YFSETQ, per germline. The CDR3 extends over 16 residues, inclusive of both ends. CDR3 amino acids: CASSFRARVDNEKLFF.

About this clone itself: The junction does not match germline at one end; this may be a read error. The chain employs TRBV7-8 and TRBJ1-3, with 8 positions matching TRBD1. Germline lookup yields CDR1 SGHVS and CDR2 FQNEAQ. The CDR3 extends over 16 amino acids. CDR3 region: CASSIAPGGRGNTIYF. For the CDR3, the DNA is TGTGCCAGCAGCATAGCCCCAGGGGGCCGTGGAAACACCATATATTTT.

This clone was seen only a few times. The rearrangement joins TRBV19 to TRBJ2-7; maybe TRBD1 (6 bases). Germline values: CDR1 LNHDA, CDR2 SQIVND (reference sequence). The V end was cut by 4 bases, the J end by 5 bases, with 18 bases between. The CDR3 runs to 15 residues. The CDR3 DNA reads as TGTGCCAGTAGTACCGCCGGGACAACTGGCAACGAGCAGTACTTC. Translation gives CASSTAGTTGNEQYF.

The rearrangement links TRBV2 to TRBJ1-2; D remains ambiguous. The germline V gene has CDR1 SNHLY and CDR2 FYNNEI. Trimming left V 4 bases short and J 7 bases short, with 16 bases between. The CDR3 loop spans 14 amino acids. CDR3 region: CASSVKGGIGGYTF. In DNA form, the CDR3 reads TGTGCCAGCAGTGTAAAGGGAGGGATAGGTGGCTACACCTTC.

V is TRBV7-9 and J is TRBJ2-2, with TRBD2 matching over 8 bases. This CDR3 contains 15 residues. V was pared by 5 bases and J by 7 bases, with 9 bases of the junction left unmatched. Germline lookup yields CDR1 SEHNR and CDR2 FQNEAQ (reference sequence). CDR3 in amino acids: CASSLPAGADGELFF. For the CDR3, the DNA is TGTGCCAGCAGCCTACCAGCGGGAGCTGACGGGGAGCTGTTTTTT.

For this clone: Germline and junction disagree at one end, which may indicate a read error. V and J are TRBV7-7 and TRBJ2-5; D not certain. CDR3 size: 12 residues. Germline lookup yields CDR1 SSHAT and CDR2 FNYEAQ (reference sequence). The chain's CDR3 is CASSPATGTQYF. The DNA of the CDR3 is TGTGCTAGCAGCCCAGCCACGGGGACCCAGTACTTC.

CDR3 residues: CASSIRIAETQYF. The CDR3 DNA follows: TGTGCCAGTAGTATAAGGATAGCCGAGACCCAGTACTTC. This chain connects TRBV19 to TRBJ2-5, with D unclear. Deletions cut 2 bases from V and 5 bases from J, with 9 bases between. Germline V lookup: CDR1 LNHDA, CDR2 SQIVND (reference sequence). The CDR3 runs to 13 residues.

The V call is TRBV18, the J call TRBJ1-6; D is possibly TRBD1 (5 bases). This CDR3 contains 13 residues. Germline values: CDR1 KGHSH, CDR2 LQKENI. Trimming pared 6 bases from V and 8 bases from J, leaving 11 bases between. The DNA for the CDR3 is TGTGCCAGCTCTGGGGGGGTAGATTCACCCCTCCACTTT. This gives the protein CASSGGVDSPLHF. The full variable domain, its missing parts supplied by reference TRBV18 and TRBJ1-6, is NAGVMQNPRHLVRRRGQEARLRCSPMKGHSHVYWYRQLPEEGLKFMVYLQKENIIDESGMPKERFSAEFPKEGPSILRIQQVVRGDSAAYFCASSGGVDSPLHFGNGTRLTVT.

J is TRBJ2-1 and V is TRBV4-1, with 9 nucleotides matching TRBD2. The germline CDR1 and CDR2 sequences are MGHRA and YSYEKL. V trimming: 3 bases; J trimming: 8 bases; junction bases outside the gene matches: 2. This CDR3 has 13 amino acids. DNA of the CDR3: TGCGCCAGCAGCCAGCGGGAGGGGGATGAGCAGTTCTTC. Protein product: CASSQREGDEQFF.

V and J are TRBV5-6 and TRBJ2-1; 10 bases are a match to TRBD2. CDR1 and CDR2 from the germline V gene are SGHDT and YYEEEE. CDR3 length: 15 residues. The ends lost 4 bases at V and 2 bases at J; junction bases unmatched: 3. Here the CDR3 DNA reads TGTGCCAGCAGCCGAGGGACTAGCGCCTACAATGAGCAGTTCTTC. Translation: CASSRGTSAYNEQFF.

The chain employs TRBV9 and TRBJ1-1; 8 nucleotides agree with TRBD1. This CDR3 is 15 amino acids long. The germline V gene has CDR1 SGDLS and CDR2 YYNGEE. The V gene end was trimmed by 4 bases and the J gene end by 1 base; junction bases not matched to a gene: 6. CDR3 nucleotides: TGTGCCAGCAGCCCACGGACAGGGAAGAACACTGAAGCTTTCTTT. Translating gives CASSPRTGKNTEAFF.

V is TRBV28 and J is TRBJ2-1, with 10 nucleotides matching TRBD1. This CDR3 spans 16 amino acids. Looked up from germline, CDR1 is MDHEN and CDR2 is SYDVKM. With 5 bases clipped from V and 7 bases from J, the junction kept 11 bases outside the gene matches. The CDR3 is CASSGRGTGVLNEQFF. CDR3 sequence (DNA): TGTGCCAGCAGTGGGAGGGGGACAGGGGTATTGAATGAGCAGTTCTTC.

This chain links TRBV5-4 with TRBJ2-3; TRBD2 aligns across 12 bases. The V gene end was trimmed by 3 bases and the J gene end by 3 bases; junction bases not matched to a gene: 11. There are 18 residues in the CDR3. Per germline, CDR1 SGHNT and CDR2 YYREEE (reference sequence). CDR3 amino acids: CASSSRRSLAGGTDTQYF. For the CDR3, the DNA is TGTGCCAGCAGCTCTAGACGGTCTCTAGCGGGAGGGACAGATACGCAGTATTTT.

The V gene is TRBV18, the J gene TRBJ2-7, with D uncertain. V was clipped by 2 bases and J by 3 bases, with 11 bases between them. The germline CDR1 and CDR2 sequences are KGHSH and LQKENI. The CDR3 length is 14 residues. CDR3 in amino acids: CASSPEATGYEQYF. CDR3 DNA: TGTGCCAGCTCACCAGAGGCCACCGGCTACGAGCAGTACTTC. Full variable domain (rest looked up from reference TRBV18 and TRBJ2-7): NAGVMQNPRHLVRRRGQEARLRCSPMKGHSHVYWYRQLPEEGLKFMVYLQKENIIDESGMPKERFSAEFPKEGPSILRIQQVVRGDSAAYFCASSPEATGYEQYFGPGTRLTVT.

The chain carries TRBV30 and TRBJ2-7, with D hard to call. CDR3 length: 11 amino acids. Trimming pared 0 bases from V and 7 bases from J, leaving 7 bases between. From germline, CDR1 is GTSNPN and CDR2 SVGIG (reference sequence). This chain's CDR3 is CAWSVQQEQYF. The CDR3 bases are TGTGCCTGGAGTGTACAACAGGAGCAGTACTTC.

The CDR3 reads CASSAAGGDQPQHF. CDR3 DNA: TGTGCCAGCAGCGCCGCGGGGGGGGATCAGCCCCAGCATTTT. The chain uses TRBV9 and TRBJ1-5, with D perhaps TRBD1 (5 bases). CDR1 is SGDLS, CDR2 YYNGEE, per germline. This CDR3 comprises 14 residues. V was trimmed by 3 bases and J by 5 bases, leaving 12 bases between them.

This sequence joins TRBV6-1 and TRBJ1-1; 7 bases align to TRBD1. The germline CDR1 and CDR2 sequences are MNHNS and SASEGT. V dropped 5 bases and J dropped 7; count of bases not matched to a gene: 7. This CDR3 is built from 13 residues. The CDR3 here is CASSLDRVGEAFF. The CDR3 region has the DNA TGTGCCAGCAGTTTAGACAGGGTAGGTGAAGCTTTCTTT.

The rearrangement joins TRBV29-1 to TRBJ2-7, with 8 bases aligning to TRBD1. CDR3 length equals 13 residues. Germline V gene lookup returns CDR1 SQVTM and CDR2 ANQGSEA. V trimming: 7 bases; J trimming: 4 bases; junction bases outside the gene matches: 9. CDR3 region: CSAQGQVGYEQYF. The CDR3 region has the DNA TGCAGCGCACAGGGACAGGTGGGTTACGAGCAGTACTTC.

This chain uses TRBV5-4 with TRBJ2-1, with TRBD2 matching 12 bases. Trimming removed 4 bases from V and 2 bases from J; junction bases left unmatched: 4. Germline CDR1 and CDR2: SGHNT and YYREEE (reference sequence). This CDR3 comprises 16 residues. CDR3 sequence: CASSGSSGGAYNEQFF. DNA of the CDR3: TGTGCCAGCAGCGGTTCTAGCGGGGGGGCCTACAATGAGCAGTTCTTC.